This T cell receptor beta chain was sequenced for a study of T cells in Graves' hyperthyroidism and ophthalmopathy. As for the study in general: Blood was drawn when the patient was first diagnosed and still untreated.

Amplification of TCR beta CDR3 regions used RNA as the template. When the TCR CDR3 underwent first-round RT-PCR, the HTBI primer set was used. TCRdb fed the multiplex PCR reads into MiXCR, producing one record per CDR3 protein. The sample has 540,000 or so distinct CDR3 sequences, around a sixth seen once. This clonotype was observed a few times. In patients aged 18 to 65, hyperthyroidism was newly diagnosed, with duration under 2 months. The PBMCs were sourced from fresh peripheral blood (about 10 ml). Losses at the gene ends were 3 bases for V and 0 bases for J; bases not matched to a gene: 2. CDR1 is GTSNPN and CDR2 is SVGIG in the germline V gene (reference sequence). CDR3 length: 14 residues.

This clonotype was sampled from a woman in her 30s with Graves' hyperthyroidism. The V call is TRBV30, the J call TRBJ2-7; 10 nucleotides align to TRBD1. The sample comprised blood. CDR3 DNA sequence: TGTGCCTGGAGGGGACAGGGGAACTCCTACGAGCAGTACTTC. This translates into CAWRGQGNSYEQYF. Filled out from reference TRBV30 and TRBJ2-7, the complete variable domain reads SQTIHQWPATLVQPVGSPLSLECTVEGTSNPNLYWYRQAAGRGLQLLFYSVGIGQISSEVPQNLSASRPQDRQFILSSKKLLLSDSGFYLCAWRGQGNSYEQYFGPGTRLTVT.